This TCR beta chain is drawn from a study of Graves' ophthalmopathy and Graves' hyperthyroidism. General observations from the study: In separating ophthalmopathy from stable hyperthyroidism, a 13-signature model achieved about 90% sensitivity and 70% to 83% specificity.

V lost 6 bases and J lost 9; bases outside the gene matches: 13. The CDR3 covers 14 residues. Notes on this clonotype: The antigen is undetermined.

RNA served as the template for amplifying TCR beta CDR3 regions. After a first-round RT-PCR with HTBI primers, a second-round multiplex PCR was run. TCRdb re-analysed the multiplex PCR reads in MiXCR, keeping a single row per CDR3 protein. This table holds 200,000 to 300,000 distinct CDR3 sequences, about 47% found once. Material: peripheral blood. This TCR came from an adult man with Graves' ophthalmopathy. The chain joins TRBV12-3 or TRBV12-4 to TRBJ2-5, with 7 bases identical to TRBD1. The CDR3: CASSRSDRVGAQYF. The DNA for the CDR3 is TGTGCCAGCAGCCGCAGTGACAGGGTTGGGGCCCAGTACTTC.